One sample yielded the 10 T cell receptor beta chains listed below, sequenced in a study listed by TCRdb under 2016. Receptor libraries were prepared by RT-PCR. Instrument on record: Illumina MiSeq. TCRdb reanalyzed the raw reads on its own, using fastp at Q25 for trimming and MiXCR for clone calling, and kept in-frame beta chains. Under each unique CDR3 protein, matching rows form one entry showing the most common genes and DNA. This sample lists around 700,000 distinct CDR3 sequences; 14% were detected once. Of the sample, 3.6% falls within the top ten clones. Material: memory CD4+ T cells from blood. All receptors derive from a female donor in good health, serving as a healthy control.

This clonotype was counted many times. The genes are TRBV4-1 and TRBJ1-1; TRBD1 is a possible D gene (6 bases). The CDR3 totals 15 residues. The germline gives CDR1 MGHRA, CDR2 YSYEKL. V dropped 3 bases and J dropped 5 bases, with 16 bases sitting between them. CDR3 region: CASSQLSGGPTEAFF. CDR3 nucleotide sequence: TGCGCCAGCAGCCAGCTATCCGGGGGGCCAACTGAAGCTTTCTTT.

In DNA, the CDR3 is TGCAGTGCTCGGATTTCTAACTATGGCTACACCTTC. Protein: CSARISNYGYTF. This sequence joins TRBV20-1 and TRBJ1-2; D is unresolved. V shed 5 bases and J shed 0 bases, with 7 bases lying between them. The CDR3 is 12 residues long. From germline, CDR1 is DFQATT and CDR2 SNEGSKA (reference sequence).

The V and J genes are TRBV14 and TRBJ2-3; TRBD1 agrees at 7 bases. V shed 3 bases, J shed 0 bases, and the junction held 6 bases outside the gene matches. CDR3 length: 16 amino acids. Germline V gives CDR1 SGHDN, CDR2 FVKESK. CDR3 coding DNA: TGTGCCAGCAGCCACCAATCAGGGGGAAGCACAGATACGCAGTATTTT. Protein sequence: CASSHQSGGSTDTQYF.

This chain's CDR3 is CASSLLWTGSTYTEAFF. The CDR3 DNA reads TGTGCCAGCAGTTTATTATGGACAGGGTCGACGTACACTGAAGCTTTCTTT. The rearrangement uses TRBV27 and TRBJ1-1, with 8 positions matching TRBD1. CDR1 and CDR2 (germline): MNHEY, SMNVEV (reference sequence). The CDR3 has 17 amino acids. V dropped 1 base and J dropped 3; count of bases not matched to a gene: 10.

The chain employs TRBV4-3 and TRBJ2-3; D gene unclear. Per the germline V gene, CDR1 is LGHNA and CDR2 is YSLEER. V lost 0 bases to trimming and J lost 4 bases, with 17 bases between them. The length of the CDR3 is 17 residues. CDR3 in amino acids: CASSQDFLSTPPDTQYF. The CDR3 DNA is TGCGCCAGCAGCCAAGATTTTCTGAGTACACCCCCAGATACGCAGTATTTT.

This clonotype occurred a few times. The rearrangement links TRBV5-1 to TRBJ2-1; perhaps TRBD1 as D (6 bases). Trimming stripped 5 bases from V and 1 base from J, with 10 bases between. The germline gives CDR1 SGHRS, CDR2 YFSETQ. The CDR3 has 14 amino acids. This CDR3 reads CASRDSGSYNEQFF. CDR3 sequence (DNA): TGCGCCAGCAGGGACAGTGGTTCCTACAATGAGCAGTTCTTC.

This clonotype was seen ten or more times. The chain uses TRBV12-3 or TRBV12-4 and TRBJ2-1; no firm D call. CDR3 length: 13 residues. V shed 1 base and J shed 7 bases, with 8 bases lying between them. The CDR3 sequence is CASSLGGRNEQFF. The CDR3 nucleotides read TGTGCCAGCAGTTTAGGTGGTCGGAATGAGCAGTTCTTC.

The sample holds many counts of this clonotype. The chain carries TRBV27 and TRBJ1-4, with D possibly matching TRBD1 (5 bases). The CDR3 runs 15 residues. Germline loops: CDR1 MNHEY, CDR2 SMNVEV (reference sequence). V lost 2 bases to trimming and J lost 4 bases, with 11 bases between them. DNA of the CDR3: TGTGCCAGCAGTTTAGAGGGGAGTCGTAATGAAAAACTGTTTTTT. Protein product: CASSLEGSRNEKLFF.

This clonotype has more than one count but fewer than ten. The chain is built from TRBV5-1 and TRBJ1-2, with 8 bases that match TRBD1. The CDR3 totals 14 residues. Trimming at V came to 2 bases and at J to 8 bases, leaving 8 bases not matched to a gene. The germline gives CDR1 SGHRS, CDR2 YFSETQ. CDR3 nucleotides: TGCGCCAGCAGCTTAATGACAGGGGAATACGGCTACACCTTC. It is translated as CASSLMTGEYGYTF.

The chain joins TRBV7-2 to TRBJ1-2; 8 bases match TRBD1. The germline V gene encodes CDR1 SGHTA and CDR2 FQGNSA. The ends lost 5 bases at V and 4 bases at J; junction bases unmatched: 9. The CDR3 spans 15 residues. The CDR3 coding sequence is TGTGCCAGCAGCCTACAACCAGGGGGCGCCTATGGCTACACCTTC. Protein: CASSLQPGGAYGYTF.